This TCR beta chain was observed in a study of T cells in narcolepsy. Overall study: Enrolled donors included narcolepsy type 1 or type 2 patients and healthy controls.

Regarding this clone: Its antigen is unidentified.

The CDR3 loop spans 14 amino acids. The germline CDR1 and CDR2 sequences are MNHEY and SVGAGI. V was shortened by 5 bases and J by 5 bases, with 12 bases between the two germline ends. Study observations and caveats: Comparing one patient's CSF and blood CD4+ clonotypes highlighted HCRT- and TRIB2-specific autoreactive clonotypes. Blood of same and different patients, but not healthy controls, reportedly held recurring autoreactive clonotypes.

Libraries were prepared by immunoSEQ multiplex PCR; TCRdb keeps only in-frame clonotypes and omits some of them. The repertoire holds approximately 35,000 clones, 70% to 85% seen once, with roughly 2.5% in the top ten. Sequencing was done on a sample of memory (CD45RA-) CD4+ T cells from blood. The genes are TRBV6-5 and TRBJ2-2; D is perhaps TRBD2 (5 bases). The sequence derives from a human donor in good health. This chain's CDR3 is CASSRTSLTGELFF. The CDR3 nucleotides are TGTGCCAGCAGTCGAACTAGTTTGACCGGGGAGCTGTTTTTT.